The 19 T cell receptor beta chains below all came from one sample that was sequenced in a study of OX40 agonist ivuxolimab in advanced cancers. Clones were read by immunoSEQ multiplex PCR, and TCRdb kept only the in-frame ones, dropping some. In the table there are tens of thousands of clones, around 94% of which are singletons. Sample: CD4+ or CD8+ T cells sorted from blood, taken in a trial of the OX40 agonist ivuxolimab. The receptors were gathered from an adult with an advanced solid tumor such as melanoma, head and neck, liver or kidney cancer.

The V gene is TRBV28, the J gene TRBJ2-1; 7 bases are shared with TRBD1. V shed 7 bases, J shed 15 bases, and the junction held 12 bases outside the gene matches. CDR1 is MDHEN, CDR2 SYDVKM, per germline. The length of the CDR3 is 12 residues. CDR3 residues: CASTQGDNLMFF. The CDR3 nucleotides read TGTGCCAGCACCCAGGGGGACAACCTGATGTTCTTC.

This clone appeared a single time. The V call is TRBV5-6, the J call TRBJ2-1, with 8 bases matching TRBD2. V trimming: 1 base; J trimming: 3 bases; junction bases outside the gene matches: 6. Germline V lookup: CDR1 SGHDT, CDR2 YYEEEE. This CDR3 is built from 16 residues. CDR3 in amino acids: CASSLKGGGRYNEQFF. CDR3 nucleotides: TGTGCCAGCAGCTTGAAGGGCGGGGGGCGCTACAATGAGCAGTTCTTC.

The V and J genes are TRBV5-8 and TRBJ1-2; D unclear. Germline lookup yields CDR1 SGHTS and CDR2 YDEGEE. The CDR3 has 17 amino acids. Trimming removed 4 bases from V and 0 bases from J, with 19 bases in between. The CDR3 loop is CASSPGWRLDSNYGYTF. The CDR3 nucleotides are TGTGCCAGCAGCCCGGGATGGCGGTTAGACTCTAACTATGGCTACACCTTC. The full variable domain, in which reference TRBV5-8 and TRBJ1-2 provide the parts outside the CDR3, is EAGVTQSPTHLIKTRGQQATLRCSPISGHTSVYWYQQALGLGLQFLLWYDEGEERNRGNFPPRFSGRQFPNYSSELNVNALELEDSALYLCASSPGWRLDSNYGYTFGSGTRLTVV.

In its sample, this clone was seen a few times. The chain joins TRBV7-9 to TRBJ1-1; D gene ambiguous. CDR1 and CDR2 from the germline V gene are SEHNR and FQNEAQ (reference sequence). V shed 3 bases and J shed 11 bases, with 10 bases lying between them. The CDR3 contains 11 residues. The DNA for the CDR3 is TGTGCCAGCAGCTTTGGTCTGGGGGCTTTCTTT. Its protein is CASSFGLGAFF.

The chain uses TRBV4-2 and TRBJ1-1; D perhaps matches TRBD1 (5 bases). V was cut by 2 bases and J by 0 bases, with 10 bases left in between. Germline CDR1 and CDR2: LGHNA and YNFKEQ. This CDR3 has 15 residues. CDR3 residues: CASSQRGPLNTEAFF. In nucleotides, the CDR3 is TGTGCCAGCAGCCAAAGGGGACCACTGAACACTGAAGCTTTCTTT.

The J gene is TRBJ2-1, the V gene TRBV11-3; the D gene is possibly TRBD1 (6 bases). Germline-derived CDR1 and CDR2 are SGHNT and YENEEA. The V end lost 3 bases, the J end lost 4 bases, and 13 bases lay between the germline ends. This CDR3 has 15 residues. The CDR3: CASSFPGTQYNEQFF. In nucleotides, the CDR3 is TGTGCCAGCAGCTTTCCCGGGACACAGTACAATGAGCAGTTCTTC.

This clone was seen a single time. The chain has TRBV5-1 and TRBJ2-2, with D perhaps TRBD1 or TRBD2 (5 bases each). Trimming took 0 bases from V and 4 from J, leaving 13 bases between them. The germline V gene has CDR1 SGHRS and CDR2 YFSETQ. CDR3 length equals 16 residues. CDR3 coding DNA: TGCGCCAGCAGCTTGGCCCGCGGTGGGGGCACCGGGGAGCTGTTTTTT. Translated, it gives CASSLARGGGTGELFF.

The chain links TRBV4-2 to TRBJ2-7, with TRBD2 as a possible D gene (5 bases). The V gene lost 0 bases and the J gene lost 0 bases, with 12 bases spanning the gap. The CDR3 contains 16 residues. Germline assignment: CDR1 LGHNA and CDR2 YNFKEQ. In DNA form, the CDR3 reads TGTGCCAGCAGCCAAGATGAAAGAGGGAACTCCTACGAGCAGTACTTC. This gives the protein CASSQDERGNSYEQYF.

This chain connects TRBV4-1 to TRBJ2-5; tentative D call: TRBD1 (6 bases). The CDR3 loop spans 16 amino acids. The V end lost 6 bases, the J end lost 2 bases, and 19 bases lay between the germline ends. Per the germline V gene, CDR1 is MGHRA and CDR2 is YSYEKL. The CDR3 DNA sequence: TGCGCCAGCAGACAGGGACCAGGGGACGAACAAGAGACCCAGTACTTC. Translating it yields CASRQGPGDEQETQYF.

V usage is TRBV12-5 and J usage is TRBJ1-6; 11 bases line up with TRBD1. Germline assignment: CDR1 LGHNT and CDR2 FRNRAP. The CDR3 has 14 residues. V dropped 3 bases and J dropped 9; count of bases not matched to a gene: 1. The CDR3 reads CASGLGQGASPLHF. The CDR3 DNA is TGTGCTAGTGGTTTAGGACAGGGGGCTTCACCCCTCCACTTT.

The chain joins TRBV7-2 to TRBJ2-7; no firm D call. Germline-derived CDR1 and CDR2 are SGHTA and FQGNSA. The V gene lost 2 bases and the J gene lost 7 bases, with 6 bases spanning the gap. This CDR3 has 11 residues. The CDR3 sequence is CASSLIPEQYF. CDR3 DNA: TGTGCCAGCAGCTTAATTCCTGAGCAGTACTTC.

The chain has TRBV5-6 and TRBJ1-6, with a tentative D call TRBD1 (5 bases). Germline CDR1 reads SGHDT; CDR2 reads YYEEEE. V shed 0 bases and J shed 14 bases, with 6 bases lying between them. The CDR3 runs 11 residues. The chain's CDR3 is CASSLGQSLHF. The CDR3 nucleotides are TGTGCCAGCAGCTTGGGACAGTCCCTCCACTTT.

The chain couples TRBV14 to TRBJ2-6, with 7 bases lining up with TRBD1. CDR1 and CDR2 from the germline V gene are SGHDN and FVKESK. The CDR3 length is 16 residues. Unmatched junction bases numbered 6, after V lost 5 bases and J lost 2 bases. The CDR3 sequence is CASSARDSAGANVLTF. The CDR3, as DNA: TGTGCCAGCAGCGCCCGGGACAGCGCTGGGGCCAACGTCCTGACTTTC.

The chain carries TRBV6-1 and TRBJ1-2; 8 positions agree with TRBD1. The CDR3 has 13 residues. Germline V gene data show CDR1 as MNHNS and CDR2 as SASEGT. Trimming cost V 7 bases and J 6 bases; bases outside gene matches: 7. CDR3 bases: TGTGCCAGCATCCGGACAGGGAACGATGGCTACACCTTC. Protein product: CASIRTGNDGYTF.

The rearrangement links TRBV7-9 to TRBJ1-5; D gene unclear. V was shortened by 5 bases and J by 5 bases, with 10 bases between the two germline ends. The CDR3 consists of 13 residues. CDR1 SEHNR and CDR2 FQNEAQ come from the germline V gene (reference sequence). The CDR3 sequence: CASSPDFHQPQHF. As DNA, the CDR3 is TGTGCCAGCAGCCCTGACTTCCATCAGCCCCAGCATTTT.

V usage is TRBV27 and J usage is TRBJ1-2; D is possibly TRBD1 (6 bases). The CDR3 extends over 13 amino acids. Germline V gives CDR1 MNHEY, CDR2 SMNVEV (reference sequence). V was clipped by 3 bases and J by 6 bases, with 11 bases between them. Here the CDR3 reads CASSLAGENGYTF. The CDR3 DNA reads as TGTGCCAGCAGTTTGGCAGGGGAGAATGGCTACACCTTC.

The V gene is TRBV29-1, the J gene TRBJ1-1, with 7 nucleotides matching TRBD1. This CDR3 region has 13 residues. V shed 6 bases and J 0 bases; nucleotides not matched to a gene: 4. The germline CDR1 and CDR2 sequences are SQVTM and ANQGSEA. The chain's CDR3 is CSVVTGMNTEAFF. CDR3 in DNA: TGCAGCGTGGTGACAGGGATGAACACTGAAGCTTTCTTT.

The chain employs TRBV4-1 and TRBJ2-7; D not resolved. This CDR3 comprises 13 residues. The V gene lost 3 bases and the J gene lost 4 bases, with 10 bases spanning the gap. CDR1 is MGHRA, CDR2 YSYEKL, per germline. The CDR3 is CASSHQKAYEQYF. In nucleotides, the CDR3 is TGCGCCAGCAGCCACCAAAAGGCATACGAGCAGTACTTC.

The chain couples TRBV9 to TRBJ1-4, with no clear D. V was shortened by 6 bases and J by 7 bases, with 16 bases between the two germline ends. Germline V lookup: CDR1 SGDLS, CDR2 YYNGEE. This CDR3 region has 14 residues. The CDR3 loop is CASTMGGFAEKLFF. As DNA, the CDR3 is TGTGCCAGCACCATGGGAGGGTTCGCTGAAAAACTGTTTTTT.